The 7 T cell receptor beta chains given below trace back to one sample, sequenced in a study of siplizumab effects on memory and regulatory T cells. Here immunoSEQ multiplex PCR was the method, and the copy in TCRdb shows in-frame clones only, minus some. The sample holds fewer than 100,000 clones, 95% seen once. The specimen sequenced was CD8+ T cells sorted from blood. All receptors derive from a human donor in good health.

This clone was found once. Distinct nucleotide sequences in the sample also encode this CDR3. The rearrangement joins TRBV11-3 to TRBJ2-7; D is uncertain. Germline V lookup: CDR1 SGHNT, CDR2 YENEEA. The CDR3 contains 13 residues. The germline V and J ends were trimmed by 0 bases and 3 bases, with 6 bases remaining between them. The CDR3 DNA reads TGTGCCAGCAGCTTAGATCGAGGCTACGAGCAGTACTTC. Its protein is CASSLDRGYEQYF.

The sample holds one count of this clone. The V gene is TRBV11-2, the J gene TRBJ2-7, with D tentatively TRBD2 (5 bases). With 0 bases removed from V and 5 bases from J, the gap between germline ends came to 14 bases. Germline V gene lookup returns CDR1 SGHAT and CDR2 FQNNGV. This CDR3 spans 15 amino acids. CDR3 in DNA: TGTGCCAGCAGCTTAGATACGATAGCGATCGACGAGCAGTACTTC. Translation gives CASSLDTIAIDEQYF.

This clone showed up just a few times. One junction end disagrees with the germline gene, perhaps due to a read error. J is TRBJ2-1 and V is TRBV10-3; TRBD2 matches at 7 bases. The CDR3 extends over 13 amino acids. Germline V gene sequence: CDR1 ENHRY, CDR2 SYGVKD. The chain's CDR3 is CASSSDGGDEQFF. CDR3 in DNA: TGTGCCAGCAGTTCGGATGGGGGGGATGAGCAGTTCTTC.

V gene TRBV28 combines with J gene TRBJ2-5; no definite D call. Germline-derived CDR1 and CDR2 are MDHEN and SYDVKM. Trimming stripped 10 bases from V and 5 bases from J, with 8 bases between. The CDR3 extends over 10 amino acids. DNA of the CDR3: TGTGCCAACACCGGGGAGACCCAGTACTTC. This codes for CANTGETQYF.

The CDR3 DNA is TGTGCCAGCATCGGTAGCTCGGGTGAAAAACTGTTTTTT. This translates into CASIGSSGEKLFF. The J gene is TRBJ1-4, the V gene TRBV5-8; no clear D gene. V was clipped by 6 bases and J by 7 bases, with 13 bases between them. The CDR3 extends over 13 amino acids. The V gene's germline CDR1 is SGHTS and CDR2 YDEGEE.

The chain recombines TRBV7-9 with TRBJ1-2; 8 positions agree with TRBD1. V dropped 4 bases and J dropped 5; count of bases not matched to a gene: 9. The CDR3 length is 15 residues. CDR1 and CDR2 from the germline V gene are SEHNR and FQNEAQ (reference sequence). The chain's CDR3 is CASSSDRVIWYGYTF. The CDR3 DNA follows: TGTGCCAGCAGCTCGGACAGGGTGATATGGTATGGCTACACCTTC.

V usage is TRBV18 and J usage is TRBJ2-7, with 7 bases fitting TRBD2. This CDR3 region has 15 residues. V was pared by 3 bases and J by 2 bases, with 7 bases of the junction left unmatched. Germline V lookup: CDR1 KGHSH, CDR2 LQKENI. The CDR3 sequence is CASSPVGAGAYEQYF. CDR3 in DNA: TGTGCCAGCTCACCCGTCGGGGCGGGGGCCTACGAGCAGTACTTC.